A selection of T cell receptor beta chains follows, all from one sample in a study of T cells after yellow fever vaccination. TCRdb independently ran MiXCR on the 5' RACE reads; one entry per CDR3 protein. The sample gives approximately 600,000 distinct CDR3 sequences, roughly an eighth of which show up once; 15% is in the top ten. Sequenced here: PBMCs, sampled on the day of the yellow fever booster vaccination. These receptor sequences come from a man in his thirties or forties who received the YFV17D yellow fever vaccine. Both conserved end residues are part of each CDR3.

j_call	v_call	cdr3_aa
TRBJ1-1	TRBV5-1	CASSFKGQNNNTEAFF
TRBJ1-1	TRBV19	CASIGAGGTEAFF
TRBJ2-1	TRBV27	CASRPTSDYNEQFF
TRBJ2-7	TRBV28	CASSLWREGPGSHEQYF
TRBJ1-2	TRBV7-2	CASSSNGLSSGYTF
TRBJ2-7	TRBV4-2	CASSQEAGYYEQYF
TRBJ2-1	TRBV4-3	CASSQVPDSDNEQFF
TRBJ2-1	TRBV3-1	CASSQLGGTNNEQFF
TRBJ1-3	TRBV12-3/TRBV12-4	CASSLFTGTSGNTIYF
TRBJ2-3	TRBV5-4	CASSYWGLSTQYF
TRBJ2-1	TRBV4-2	CASSQDLPGSSGSPSYNEQFF
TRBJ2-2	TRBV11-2	CASSLSRIGELFF